This TCR beta chain was identified in a study of beta chain features in type 1 diabetes. General observations from the study: Insertions were fewer and deletions more numerous at VDJ junctions in type 1 diabetes patients. Cells with high TCR expression could be over-represented by cDNA sequencing. TCRB repertoires of naive, central memory and Treg cells appeared more similar among patients than among healthy donors. Shorter TCRB CDR3s, moderately but significantly so, were found in Type 1 diabetes patients in all four CD4+ subsets.

This CDR3 is built from 15 residues. V lost 4 bases, J lost 4 bases, and 5 bases stayed unmatched. The germline CDR1 and CDR2 sequences are SGHTA and FQGNSA. The isolated RNA, all of it, was reverse transcribed, so expressed TCRB transcripts were what got sequenced. An average of approximately 3.6 million reads was obtained for naive, central memory and regulatory T cell samples. Produced via immunoSEQ multiplex PCR; TCRdb's table is partial and in-frame only. The repertoire holds about 260,000 clones, with around 21% as singletons. Note on this clone: Antigen specificity is unknown.

This sequence was found in a middle-aged woman with type 1 diabetes. Sample: naive CD4+ T cells from blood. V is TRBV7-2 and J is TRBJ1-5; 9 bases agree with TRBD1. In DNA, the CDR3 is TGTGCCAGCAGCTCCGGGACAGGGCCAAATCAGCCCCAGCATTTT. This codes for CASSSGTGPNQPQHF.